Below, 5 T cell receptor beta chains from the same sample are listed, as sequenced in a study of T cells in localized non-small cell lung cancer (dated by TCRdb to the early 2020s). The method behind the library was the immunoSEQ multiplex PCR assay. Held by TCRdb, this immuneACCESS table contains in-frame sequences only and omits some clones. Under half of the omission traces to an unresolved V gene where checked; the cause of the rest is unknown. This sample holds about 21,000 clones; roughly 89% were observed only once. The leading ten clones occupy under 7.5% of the sample. Material: peripheral blood, obtained before any cancer treatment. The receptors shown here come from a male donor at least 60 years old with stage I squamous cell lung carcinoma.

The CDR3, as DNA: TGCGCCAGCAGCCGGGACGAGGTCCTGGAGCAGTACTTC. Its translation is CASSRDEVLEQYF. The V gene is TRBV10-2, the J gene TRBJ2-5, with D perhaps assigned TRBD1 or TRBD2 (5 bases each). Trimming stripped 6 bases from V and 11 bases from J, with 19 bases between. This CDR3 is built from 13 residues. From germline, CDR1 is WSHSY and CDR2 SAAADI.

V usage is TRBV12-5 and J usage is TRBJ1-5; 10 bases fit TRBD1. CDR3 size: 15 residues. Per the germline V gene, CDR1 is LGHNT and CDR2 is FRNRAP. Trimming cost V 5 bases and J 6 bases; bases outside gene matches: 7. The CDR3, as DNA: TGTGCTAGTGGTCCCCATGGACAGGGGGGTCAGCCCCAGCATTTT. This sequence encodes CASGPHGQGGQPQHF.

V usage is TRBV19 and J usage is TRBJ1-1, with a tentative D call TRBD1 (5 bases). Between the trimmed V and J ends, which lost 2 bases and 0 bases, there was a span of 7 bases. Germline CDR1 LNHDA, CDR2 SQIVND (reference sequence). CDR3 length equals 14 residues. The CDR3 here is CASSIWGVNTEAFF. The CDR3 nucleotides read TGTGCCAGTAGTATATGGGGCGTGAACACTGAAGCTTTCTTT.

The chain has TRBV6-5 and TRBJ1-2, with no clear D. Germline V gives CDR1 MNHEY, CDR2 SVGAGI. The CDR3 covers 16 residues. Trimming shortened V by 0 bases and J by 4 bases, and 15 bases separated the two germline ends. The DNA for the CDR3 is TGTGCCAGCAGTTACTCACACTTTACCGCAGTCTATGGCTACACCTTC. Translating it yields CASSYSHFTAVYGYTF.

This clone was picked up a small number of times. The chain combines TRBV6-5 with TRBJ1-4; 8 nucleotides match TRBD1. Looked up from germline, CDR1 is MNHEY and CDR2 is SVGAGI. Unmatched junction bases numbered 2, after V lost 4 bases and J lost 7 bases. The CDR3 has 13 residues. The CDR3 spells CASSSGTGEKLFF. The CDR3 DNA sequence: TGTGCCAGCAGTTCCGGGACAGGTGAAAAACTGTTTTTT.